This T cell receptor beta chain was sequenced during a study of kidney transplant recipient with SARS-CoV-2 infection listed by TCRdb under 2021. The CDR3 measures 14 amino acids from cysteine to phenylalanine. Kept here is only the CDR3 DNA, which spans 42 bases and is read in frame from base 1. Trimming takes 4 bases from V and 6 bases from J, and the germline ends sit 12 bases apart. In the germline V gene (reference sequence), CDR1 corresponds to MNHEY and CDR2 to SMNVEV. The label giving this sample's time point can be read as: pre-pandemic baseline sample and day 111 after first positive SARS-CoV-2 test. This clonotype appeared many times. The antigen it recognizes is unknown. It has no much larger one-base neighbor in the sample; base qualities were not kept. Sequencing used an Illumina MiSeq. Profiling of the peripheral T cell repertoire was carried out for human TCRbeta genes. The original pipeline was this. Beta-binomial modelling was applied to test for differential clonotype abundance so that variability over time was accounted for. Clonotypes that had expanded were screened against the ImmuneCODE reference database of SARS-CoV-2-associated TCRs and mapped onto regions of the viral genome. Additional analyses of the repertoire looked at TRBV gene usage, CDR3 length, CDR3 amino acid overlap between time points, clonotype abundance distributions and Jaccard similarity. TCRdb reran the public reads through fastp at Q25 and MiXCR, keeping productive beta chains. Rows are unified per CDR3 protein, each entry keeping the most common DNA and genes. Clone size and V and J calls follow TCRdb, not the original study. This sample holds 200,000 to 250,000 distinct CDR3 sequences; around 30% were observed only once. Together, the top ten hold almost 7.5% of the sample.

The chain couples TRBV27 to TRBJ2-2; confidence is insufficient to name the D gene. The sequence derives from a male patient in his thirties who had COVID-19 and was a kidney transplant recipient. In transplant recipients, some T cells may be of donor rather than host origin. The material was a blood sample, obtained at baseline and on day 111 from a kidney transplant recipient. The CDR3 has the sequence CASSSGSVAGELFF. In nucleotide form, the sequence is TGTGCCAGCAGTTCCGGGTCGGTCGCCGGGGAGCTGTTTTTT.